The table lists the clone carrying this T cell receptor beta chain with a count of one. The data are from a study of blood T cell repertoires in COVID-19. Study-wide background: Specimens from acute and convalescent COVID-19 originated in the United States, Italy and Spain. PBMCs, B-cell-depleted T cells, or T cells were the source of the cDNA or gDNA that made up the material.

Followed over time, Seattle patients had been enrolled while infection was active. J gave up 3 bases and V 2 bases, and 5 bases lay outside the gene matches. CDR1 is LGHNT and CDR2 is FRNRAP in the germline V gene. The CDR3 consists of 15 residues. Original analysis: The authors estimated nucleated cell counts from reference gene primer amplification. Sequencing used immunoSEQ multiplex PCR; TCRdb keeps in-frame clones, though not all of them. The V and J calls and clone size were taken over from that table, and D and trimming were inferred from the DNA. The data show just under 350,000 clones, around 87% seen once.

The sample comprised peripheral blood. The TCR comes from a woman between 45 and 65 years old with COVID-19, enrolled during active disease. This sequence joins TRBV12-5 and TRBJ2-7; 9 nucleotides line up with TRBD2. The CDR3 DNA is TGTGCTAGTGGTTTGACGACTAGCGGAAGCTACGAGCAGTACTTC. Translating gives CASGLTTSGSYEQYF.